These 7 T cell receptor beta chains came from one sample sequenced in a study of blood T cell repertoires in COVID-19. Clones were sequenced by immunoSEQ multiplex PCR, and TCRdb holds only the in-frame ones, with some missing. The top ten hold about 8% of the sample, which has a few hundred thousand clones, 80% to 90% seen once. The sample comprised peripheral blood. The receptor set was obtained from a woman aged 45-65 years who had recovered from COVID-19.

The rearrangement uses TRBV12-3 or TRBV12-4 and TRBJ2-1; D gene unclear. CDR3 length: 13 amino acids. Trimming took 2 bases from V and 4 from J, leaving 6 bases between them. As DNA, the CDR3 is TGTGCCAGCAGTTTAACAGAATACAATGAGCAGTTCTTC. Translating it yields CASSLTEYNEQFF.

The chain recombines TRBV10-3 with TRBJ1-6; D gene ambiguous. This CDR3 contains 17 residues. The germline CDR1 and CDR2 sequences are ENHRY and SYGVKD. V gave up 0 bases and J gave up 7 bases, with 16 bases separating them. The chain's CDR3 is CAISESARVLGNSPLHF. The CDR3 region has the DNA TGTGCCATCAGTGAGTCGGCCCGGGTGTTAGGCAATTCACCCCTCCACTTT.

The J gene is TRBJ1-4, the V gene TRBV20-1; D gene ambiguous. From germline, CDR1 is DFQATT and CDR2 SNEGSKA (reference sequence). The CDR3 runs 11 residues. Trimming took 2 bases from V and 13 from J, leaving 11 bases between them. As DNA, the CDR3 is TGCAGTGCTAGATCCCCAACCGGACTGTTTTTT. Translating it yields CSARSPTGLFF.

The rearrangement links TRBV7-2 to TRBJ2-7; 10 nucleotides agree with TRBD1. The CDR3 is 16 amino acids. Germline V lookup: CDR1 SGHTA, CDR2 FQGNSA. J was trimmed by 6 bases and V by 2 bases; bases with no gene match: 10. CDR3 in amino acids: CASSLSLGTGAAEQYF. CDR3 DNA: TGTGCCAGCAGCTTATCCTTGGGGACAGGGGCGGCCGAGCAGTACTTC.

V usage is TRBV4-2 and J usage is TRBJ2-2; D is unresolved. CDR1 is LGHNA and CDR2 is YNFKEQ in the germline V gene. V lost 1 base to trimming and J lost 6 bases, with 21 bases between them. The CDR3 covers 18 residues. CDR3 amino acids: CASSQVRRSRSVPGELFF. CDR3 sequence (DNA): TGTGCCAGCAGCCAAGTTCGGCGGTCTAGGTCGGTTCCCGGGGAGCTGTTTTTT.

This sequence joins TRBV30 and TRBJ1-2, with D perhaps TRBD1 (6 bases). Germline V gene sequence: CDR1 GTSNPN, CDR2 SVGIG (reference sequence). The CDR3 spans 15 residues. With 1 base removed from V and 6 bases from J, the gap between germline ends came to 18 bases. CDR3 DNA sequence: TGTGCCTGGAGTGCAACCCTCGGGACAATGAATGGCTACACCTTC. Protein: CAWSATLGTMNGYTF.

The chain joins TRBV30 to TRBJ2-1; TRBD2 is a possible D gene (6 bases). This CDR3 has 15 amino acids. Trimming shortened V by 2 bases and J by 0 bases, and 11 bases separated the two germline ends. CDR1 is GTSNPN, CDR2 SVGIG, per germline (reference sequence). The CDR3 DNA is TGTGCCTGGAGTTCCGGGAGCGCCTCCTACAATGAGCAGTTCTTC. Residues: CAWSSGSASYNEQFF.